This TCR beta chain was identified during a study of OX40 agonist ivuxolimab in advanced cancers. Across the study: Partial responses were achieved by three patients: one hepatocellular carcinoma, two cutaneous melanoma. Study outcomes and limitations: Which antigen the expanded peripheral T cells recognized is unknown.

V shed 6 bases and J shed 5 bases, with 16 bases lying between them. CDR1 is SNHLY, CDR2 FYNNEI, per germline. The CDR3 runs to 15 residues. A remark on this clone: Antigen: not known.

Generated by immunoSEQ multiplex PCR, the TCRdb table keeps only in-frame clones and is missing some. The sample consists of over 40,000 clones, less than 90% of them appearing once. The material sequenced was CD4+ or CD8+ T cells sorted from blood, taken in a trial of the OX40 agonist ivuxolimab. The receptor's source is an adult with an advanced solid tumor such as melanoma, head and neck, liver or kidney cancer. J is TRBJ2-2 and V is TRBV2, with D tentatively TRBD1 (5 bases). CDR3 amino acids: CASRGWPPGTGELFF. CDR3 DNA sequence: TGTGCCAGCAGGGGCTGGCCCCCAGGGACCGGGGAGCTGTTTTTT.